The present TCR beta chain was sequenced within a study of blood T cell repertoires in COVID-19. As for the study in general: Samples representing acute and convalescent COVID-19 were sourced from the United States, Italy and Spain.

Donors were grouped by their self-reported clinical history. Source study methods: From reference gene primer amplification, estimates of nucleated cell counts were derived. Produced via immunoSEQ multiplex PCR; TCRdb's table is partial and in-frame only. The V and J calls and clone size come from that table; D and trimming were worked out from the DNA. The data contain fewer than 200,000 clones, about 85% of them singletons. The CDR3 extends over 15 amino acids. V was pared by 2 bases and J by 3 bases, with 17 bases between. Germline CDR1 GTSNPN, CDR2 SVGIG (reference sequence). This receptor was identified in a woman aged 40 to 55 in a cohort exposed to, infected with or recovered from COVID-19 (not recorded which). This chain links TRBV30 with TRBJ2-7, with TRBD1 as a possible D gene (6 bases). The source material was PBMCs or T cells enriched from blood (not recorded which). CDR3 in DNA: TGTGCCTGGAGTTCGTACAGGGCTGCGGGCTACGAGCAGTACTTC. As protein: CAWSSYRAAGYEQYF.